Listed below are T cell receptor beta chains from one sample, sequenced in a study of metastatic and nonmetastatic thyroid tumors. TCRdb used MiXCR to call clones anew from the PCR reads. The sample has around 6,300 clones; 25% to 35% are singletons. The specimen sequenced was tumor tissue. All receptors come from a female donor with papillary thyroid cancer or a benign thyroid nodule (not recorded which). Some clones in this sample may be carry-over from other donors' samples. CDR3s include the opening cysteine and the closing phenylalanine or tryptophan. The D gene is left open where the match is weak. For some rows the clone size is stated as once, few or many, or as a class when expanded; others skip it.

V gene	D gene	clone size	J gene	CDR3 protein	CDR3 DNA
TRBV12-3/TRBV12-4	TRBD1	-	TRBJ2-2	CASRMRTGDTGELFF	TGTGCCAGCAGAATGAGGACAGGGGACACCGGGGAGCTGTTTTTT
TRBV19	-	-	TRBJ2-2	CASISDRRTGELFF	TGTGCCAGTATTTCGGACAGACGTACCGGGGAGCTGTTTTTT
TRBV11-3	TRBD1	-	TRBJ2-2	CASSLVRGLSGELFF	TGTGCCAGCAGCTTAGTCAGGGGGCTATCCGGGGAGCTGTTTTTT
TRBV18	TRBD1	many	TRBJ1-1	CASSLRDSRNTEAFF	TGTGCCAGCTCTCTCCGGGACAGTCGGAACACTGAAGCTTTCTTT
TRBV5-5	-	many	TRBJ2-5	CASSFARGGLQETQYF	TGTGCCAGCAGCTTCGCTAGAGGGGGGCTCCAAGAGACCCAGTACTTC
TRBV6-5	TRBD2	large	TRBJ2-7	CASSPRGLAEARGYEQYF	TGTGCCAGCAGTCCGAGGGGTCTAGCGGAAGCCCGGGGATACGAGCAGTACTTC
TRBV9	-	many	TRBJ1-4	CASSGAATNEKLFF	TGTGCCAGCAGCGGGGCAGCAACTAATGAAAAACTGTTTTTT
TRBV4-2	TRBD1	-	TRBJ1-1	CASSSSLNAQGARTEAFF	TGTGCCAGCAGCTCAAGCCTGAATGCCCAGGGGGCGCGCACTGAAGCTTTCTTT
TRBV28	TRBD1	-	TRBJ1-2	CASSYTGGGYGYTF	TGTGCCAGCAGTTATACAGGGGGCGGCTATGGCTACACCTTC
TRBV28	TRBD1	-	TRBJ1-2	CASSWGTGGSYGYTF	TGTGCCAGCAGTTGGGGGACAGGGGGCAGCTATGGCTACACCTTC
TRBV20-1	-	-	TRBJ1-2	CSAHTGLYGYTF	TGCAGTGCTCACACAGGTCTCTATGGCTACACCTTC
TRBV27	-	-	TRBJ1-5	CASSSGGNQPDHF	TGTGCCAGCAGCAGTGGGGGTAATCAGCCCGACCATTTT
TRBV10-3	TRBD1	-	TRBJ2-1	CAISESTGGYNEQFF	TGTGCCATCAGTGAGTCGACAGGGGGCTACAATGAGCAGTTCTTC
TRBV7-9	-	-	TRBJ2-5	CASSYTQGTQYF	TGTGCCAGCAGCTACACACAGGGGACCCAGTACTTC
TRBV6-1	TRBD1	large	TRBJ2-3	CASTSGQGATDTQYF	TGTGCCAGCACCTCAGGACAGGGGGCAACAGATACGCAGTATTTT
TRBV5-1	TRBD1	-	TRBJ2-7	CASSPRTGADEQYF	TGCGCCAGCAGCCCACGGACAGGGGCCGACGAGCAGTACTTC
TRBV15	TRBD2	many	TRBJ2-5	CATTRGGARQETQYF	TGTGCCACCACGCGGGGGGGGGCGAGGCAAGAGACCCAGTACTTC
TRBV5-1	-	-	TRBJ2-3	CASSGGRATDTQYF	TGCGCCAGCAGTGGAGGCAGGGCGACAGATACGCAGTATTTT
TRBV2	TRBD1	-	TRBJ1-1	CASRDRGVTEAFF	TGTGCCAGCAGAGACAGGGGGGTCACTGAAGCTTTCTTT
TRBV30	-	-	TRBJ2-4	CAWSAKRFPLGTNIQYF	TGTGCCTGGAGTGCAAAACGCTTTCCCCTGGGGACAAACATTCAGTACTTC
TRBV19	TRBD1	-	TRBJ1-2	CASSNPGGANYGYTF	TGTGCCAGTAGTAATCCAGGGGGGGCTAACTATGGCTACACCTTC
TRBV6-6	TRBD1	medium-sized	TRBJ1-6	CASSYGQGSRSYNSPLHF	TGTGCCAGCAGTTACGGACAGGGAAGTCGCTCCTATAATTCACCCCTCCACTTT
TRBV11-2	-	-	TRBJ1-5	CASSLDEDGGQPQHF	TGTGCCAGCAGCTTAGATGAGGACGGGGGACAGCCCCAGCATTTT
TRBV27	TRBD1	-	TRBJ2-7	CASSRDRGYEQYF	TGTGCCAGCAGTAGGGACAGGGGCTACGAGCAGTACTTC
TRBV30	-	-	TRBJ2-6	CAWNPTPAAGANVLTF	TGTGCCTGGAATCCAACCCCGGCGGCAGGGGCCAACGTCCTGACTTTC
TRBV7-2	-	medium-sized	TRBJ1-3	CASSLKGQGGVSGNTIYF	TGTGCCAGCAGCTTAAAGGGGCAAGGAGGCGTCTCTGGAAACACCATATATTTT